A single sample gave rise to the 15 T cell receptor beta chains below, sequenced in a study of graft-versus-host responses after intestinal transplantation. TCRdb keeps only in-frame clones here, not all; method: immunoSEQ multiplex PCR. Here the sample spans fewer than 45,000 clones, around 90% being singletons. Sequenced material: PBMCs, taken approximately 320 days after intestinal transplant. The origin of the receptors is a human patient who received an intestinal transplant, so some T cells may come from the graft donor.

The chain links TRBV9 to TRBJ2-5, with D perhaps TRBD1 (5 bases). The J call could be wrong; TRBJ2-7 is a better fit for the DNA end. This CDR3 comprises 16 residues. The germline V gene has CDR1 SGDLS and CDR2 YYNGEE. The CDR3 DNA sequence: TGTGCCAGCAGCGCCCAAGACAGCGCCCTCTCCTACGAGCAGTACTTC. It codes for CASSAQDSALSYEQYF.

V and J are TRBV10-3 and TRBJ1-6, with D uncertain. This CDR3 is 15 amino acids long. Looked up from germline, CDR1 is ENHRY and CDR2 is SYGVKD. V was pared by 0 bases and J by 8 bases, with 11 bases between. The CDR3 is CAISESPGRDSPLHF. The CDR3 DNA is TGTGCCATCAGTGAGTCGCCGGGAAGGGATTCACCCCTCCACTTT.

About this clone itself: Other DNA sequences in this specimen translate into the identical CDR3. The chain uses TRBV29-1 and TRBJ2-5; D unclear. This CDR3 is built from 12 residues. The V gene lost 1 base and the J gene lost 5 bases, with 8 bases spanning the gap. CDR1 is SQVTM, CDR2 ANQGSEA, per germline. The CDR3 loop reads CSVEGVGETQYF. CDR3 nucleotide sequence: TGCAGCGTTGAAGGTGTGGGTGAGACCCAGTACTTC.

The genes are TRBV9 and TRBJ2-3; no definite D call. V was clipped by 1 base and J by 2 bases, with 8 bases between them. The CDR3 runs 14 residues. Germline lookup yields CDR1 SGDLS and CDR2 YYNGEE. CDR3: CASSVTAFTDTQYF. CDR3 bases: TGTGCCAGCAGCGTAACAGCCTTCACAGATACGCAGTATTTT.

V gene TRBV6-6 combines with J gene TRBJ2-7; 8 bases are shared with TRBD2. V was clipped by 7 bases and J by 2 bases; unmatched bases: 7. CDR3 length equals 14 residues. The germline gives CDR1 MNHNY, CDR2 SVGAGI (reference sequence). Written as DNA, the CDR3 is TGTGCCAGCACCCCCCCGGGACTAGCCTACGAGCAGTACTTC. This codes for CASTPPGLAYEQYF.

V is TRBV29-1 and J is TRBJ2-4; D remains unclear. V lost 4 bases and J lost 7, with 11 bases in between. Germline lookup yields CDR1 SQVTM and CDR2 ANQGSEA. The CDR3 spans 12 residues. The CDR3 reads CSVVRIGNIQYF. CDR3 bases: TGCAGCGTTGTCAGGATAGGGAACATTCAGTACTTC. Looking up the rest from reference TRBV29-1 and TRBJ2-4 gives the full variable domain: SAVISQKPSRDICQRGTSLTIQCQVDSQVTMMFWYRQQPGQSLTLIATANQGSEATYESGFVIDKFPISRPNLTFSTLTVSNMSPEDSSIYLCSVVRIGNIQYFGAGTRLSVL.

The genes are TRBV15 and TRBJ2-5; a possible D gene is TRBD1 (6 bases). Trimming shortened V by 9 bases and J by 2 bases, and 22 bases separated the two germline ends. This CDR3 comprises 16 residues. Germline loops: CDR1 LNHNV, CDR2 YYDKDF (reference sequence). The CDR3 sequence: CATRARGTYLQETQYF. The CDR3 bases are TGTGCCACTCGGGCGAGGGGGACATACCTGCAAGAGACCCAGTACTTC.

The rearrangement uses TRBV9 and TRBJ2-1; 11 positions agree with TRBD2. The CDR3 contains 16 residues. Germline CDR1 and CDR2: SGDLS and YYNGEE. Unmatched junction bases numbered 1, after V lost 2 bases and J lost 0 bases. The CDR3 protein is CASSVLAGGSYNEQFF. In DNA, the CDR3 is TGTGCCAGCAGCGTCCTAGCGGGGGGCTCCTACAATGAGCAGTTCTTC.

This clone was seen only once. The rearrangement uses TRBV9 and TRBJ2-3; perhaps TRBD2 as D (6 bases). V dropped 3 bases and J dropped 0 bases, with 14 bases sitting between them. This CDR3 has 16 amino acids. Germline assignment: CDR1 SGDLS and CDR2 YYNGEE. The CDR3 coding sequence is TGTGCCAGCAGCGCGGGAGCCGAAGGTAGCACAGATACGCAGTATTTT. Encoded protein: CASSAGAEGSTDTQYF.

The V call is TRBV6-5, the J call TRBJ2-7; TRBD2 might be the D (5 bases). Trimming shortened V by 6 bases and J by 3 bases, and 6 bases separated the two germline ends. The germline CDR1 and CDR2 sequences are MNHEY and SVGAGI. The CDR3 is 11 residues long. The CDR3 reads CASRRDYEQYF. DNA for the CDR3: TGTGCCAGCAGACGGGACTACGAGCAGTACTTC.

The rearrangement joins TRBV5-6 to TRBJ2-7, with D possibly being TRBD1 (5 bases). Deletions cut 6 bases from V and 3 bases from J, with 13 bases between. This CDR3 has 13 residues. CDR1 SGHDT and CDR2 YYEEEE come from the germline V gene. Written as DNA, the CDR3 is TGTGCCAGCAATCGTCAGGGATTCTACGAGCAGTACTTC. Protein product: CASNRQGFYEQYF.

J is TRBJ1-1 and V is TRBV6-5; TRBD1 matches 7 bases. CDR1 is MNHEY and CDR2 is SVGAGI in the germline V gene. Losses at the gene ends were 0 bases for V and 11 bases for J; bases not matched to a gene: 6. This CDR3 comprises 13 residues. The CDR3 region has the DNA TGTGCCAGCAGTTACTCGGCAGGGGGGATGGCTTTCTTT. Protein: CASSYSAGGMAFF.

The chain carries TRBV28 and TRBJ1-2, with 8 bases lining up with TRBD1. CDR1 is MDHEN, CDR2 SYDVKM, per germline. The ends lost 6 bases at V and 2 bases at J; junction bases unmatched: 8. The CDR3 is 15 residues long. This CDR3 reads CASSRGTGLNYGYTF. The CDR3, as DNA: TGTGCCAGCAGCCGCGGGACAGGCTTAAACTATGGCTACACCTTC.

This chain links TRBV6-1 with TRBJ1-1; D uncertain. CDR1 and CDR2 (germline): MNHNS, SASEGT. The ends were cut back, 6 bases at V and 4 bases at J, with 12 bases in the middle. This CDR3 is built from 13 residues. The CDR3 loop is CASRQLPGTEAFF. DNA for the CDR3: TGTGCCAGCAGACAACTACCCGGCACTGAAGCTTTCTTT.

In its sample, this clone was seen a few times. The chain links TRBV6-5 to TRBJ2-7; 8 bases fit TRBD1. J lost 7 bases, V lost 8 bases, and 13 bases had no gene match. This CDR3 region has 14 residues. CDR1 MNHEY and CDR2 SVGAGI come from the germline V gene. CDR3 DNA: TGTGCCAGCGGATCGTTCCAGGGGGCGCTGGAGCAGTACTTC. Residues: CASGSFQGALEQYF.